Listed here are 28 T cell receptor beta chains from one sample, sequenced in a study of shared clonotypes between healthy human individuals. CD45RO-negative CD8 cells positively selected for CCR7 made up the naive population, which excluded terminally differentiated effector memory CD45RA+ cells. Sequenced by immunoSEQ multiplex PCR; TCRdb stores in-frame clones only, minus some. The sample consists of over 2 million clones, over 85% of them appearing once. The sample was naive CD8+ T cells sorted from blood. Every receptor here comes from a man aged 18 to 30 in good health.

This clone was seen only once. At the DNA level, this CDR3 is encoded by other sequences in the same sample as well. This sequence joins TRBV11-2 and TRBJ2-2; unclear D gene. Looked up from germline, CDR1 is SGHAT and CDR2 is FQNNGV. V was cut by 1 base and J by 3 bases, with 6 bases left in between. This CDR3 comprises 14 residues. The CDR3 nucleotides are TGTGCCAGCAGCTTAGGGCCCTACACCGGGGAGCTGTTTTTT. This translates into CASSLGPYTGELFF.

V is TRBV18 and J is TRBJ2-7; D is possibly TRBD1 or TRBD2 (6 bases each). The length of the CDR3 is 13 residues. V was trimmed by 2 bases and J by 5 bases, leaving 10 bases between them. Germline V lookup: CDR1 KGHSH, CDR2 LQKENI. The CDR3 region has the DNA TGTGCCAGCTCACCAAACAGGGAGGACGAGCAGTACTTC. It codes for CASSPNREDEQYF.

The V call is TRBV18, the J call TRBJ2-3; 15 nucleotides align to TRBD2. In germline, CDR1 is KGHSH, CDR2 LQKENI. J lost 0 bases, V lost 4 bases, and 5 bases had no gene match. The CDR3 sequence is 18 residues long. The CDR3 here is CASSRTSGGASSTDTQYF. The CDR3 DNA sequence: TGTGCCAGCTCACGGACTAGCGGGGGGGCCTCTAGCACAGATACGCAGTATTTT.

The chain joins TRBV4-3 to TRBJ2-1; perhaps TRBD1 as D (7 bases). The CDR3 sequence is 19 residues long. Germline V CDR1 and CDR2: LGHNA, YSLEER. The germline V and J ends were trimmed by 1 base and 0 bases, with 19 bases remaining between them. CDR3 protein: CASSQVYAGQTFSYNEQFF. As DNA, the CDR3 is TGCGCCAGCAGCCAAGTCTATGCGGGACAGACCTTCTCCTACAATGAGCAGTTCTTC.

V usage is TRBV13 and J usage is TRBJ2-1; 8 nucleotides match TRBD2. CDR1 is PRHDT and CDR2 is FYEKMQ in the germline V gene (reference sequence). J gave up 3 bases and V 5 bases, and 6 bases lay outside the gene matches. This CDR3 spans 15 amino acids. In DNA form, the CDR3 reads TGTGCCAGCAGCACCGCGGGACTAGACTACAATGAGCAGTTCTTC. Amino acids: CASSTAGLDYNEQFF.

The rearrangement joins TRBV5-6 to TRBJ2-7, with D tentatively TRBD2 (6 bases). The ends were cut back, 4 bases at V and 7 bases at J, with 12 bases in the middle. In germline, CDR1 is SGHDT, CDR2 YYEEEE. The length of the CDR3 is 12 residues. CDR3 coding DNA: TGTGCCAGCAGCACTATTCGGGGGGAGCAGTACTTC. Protein: CASSTIRGEQYF.

The chain combines TRBV28 with TRBJ2-1; tentatively, D is TRBD2 (5 bases). Germline CDR1 and CDR2: MDHEN and SYDVKM. V was pared by 7 bases and J by 7 bases, with 8 bases between. This CDR3 comprises 11 residues. The CDR3 loop is CASTLANEQFF. The DNA for the CDR3 is TGTGCCAGCACGCTAGCTAATGAGCAGTTCTTC. The full variable domain, its missing parts supplied by reference TRBV28 and TRBJ2-1, is DVKVTQSSRYLVKRTGEKVFLECVQDMDHENMFWYRQDPGLGLRLIYFSYDVKMKEKGDIPEGYSVSREKKERFSLILESASTNQTSMYLCASTLANEQFFGPGTRLTVL.

This rearrangement joins TRBV5-6 to TRBJ2-3; 8 nucleotides agree with TRBD2. The CDR3 runs 14 residues. V lost 3 bases to trimming and J lost 2 bases; unmatched junction nucleotides: 2. The germline V gene has CDR1 SGHDT and CDR2 YYEEEE. The CDR3 sequence is CASSSGLATDTQYF. CDR3 nucleotide sequence: TGTGCCAGCAGCTCCGGACTAGCCACAGATACGCAGTATTTT. Together with reference TRBV5-6 and TRBJ2-3, the CDR3 gives the full variable domain: DAGVTQSPTHLIKTRGQQVTLRCSPKSGHDTVSWYQQALGQGPQFIFQYYEEEERQRGNFPDRFSGHQFPNYSSELNVNALLLGDSALYLCASSSGLATDTQYFGPGTRLTVL.

The V call is TRBV7-6, the J call TRBJ1-4; possibly TRBD1 for D (6 bases). V was cut by 0 bases and J by 3 bases, with 11 bases left in between. CDR3 length: 16 amino acids. CDR1 and CDR2 (germline): SGHVS, FNYEAQ. CDR3 nucleotides: TGTGCCAGCAGCTTAGCCCGGACAGCGCCTAATGAAAAACTGTTTTTT. It translates to CASSLARTAPNEKLFF.

CDR3 amino acids: CASSLDPDRDEQFF. As DNA, the CDR3 is TGTGCCAGCAGCTTAGACCCCGACAGGGATGAGCAGTTCTTC. The chain has TRBV11-2 and TRBJ2-1; 7 bases agree with TRBD1. Germline assignment: CDR1 SGHAT and CDR2 FQNNGV. V lost 0 bases to trimming and J lost 8 bases; unmatched junction nucleotides: 4. CDR3 length: 14 residues.

The chain joins TRBV10-2 to TRBJ2-3; possible D gene TRBD2, 6 bases. Looked up from germline, CDR1 is WSHSY and CDR2 is SAAADI. V dropped 4 bases and J dropped 5 bases, with 10 bases sitting between them. CDR3 length: 13 amino acids. The DNA of the CDR3 is TGCGCCAGCAGTGGCGGGATAGGAGATACGCAGTATTTT. Amino acids: CASSGGIGDTQYF.

The chain recombines TRBV6-6 with TRBJ2-5, with 9 nucleotides matching TRBD1. This CDR3 is 15 amino acids long. With V trimmed by 5 bases and J by 5 bases, 9 bases remained unmatched. Germline CDR1 reads MNHNY; CDR2 reads SVGAGI (reference sequence). CDR3 protein: CASSDETGGRETQYF. For the CDR3, the DNA is TGTGCCAGCAGTGACGAGACAGGGGGTAGGGAGACCCAGTACTTC.

The chain links TRBV29-1 to TRBJ1-1; 9 nucleotides align to TRBD1. The junction had 7 bases not matched to a gene; V was cut back by 1 base and J by 4 bases. Germline CDR1 is SQVTM and CDR2 is ANQGSEA. This CDR3 comprises 15 residues. In nucleotides, the CDR3 is TGCAGCGTTGAAGGGACAGGGGCGATGATCACTGAAGCTTTCTTT. Protein product: CSVEGTGAMITEAFF.

This chain connects TRBV11-3 to TRBJ1-1; D is uncertain. V lost 1 base, J lost 6 bases, and 9 bases lay in between. This CDR3 contains 13 residues. From germline, CDR1 is SGHNT and CDR2 YENEEA. The CDR3 nucleotides are TGTGCCAGCAGCTTAGGGTTGGGTGCTGAAGCTTTCTTT. Translating gives CASSLGLGAEAFF.

The chain employs TRBV19 and TRBJ2-1; D ambiguous. Germline assignment: CDR1 LNHDA and CDR2 SQIVND (reference sequence). Trimming took off 6 bases at V and 3 bases at J, with 12 bases between the two ends. The CDR3 is 14 amino acids. CDR3 amino acids: CASRPALLYNEQFF. The CDR3 DNA follows: TGTGCCAGTAGGCCAGCGCTCCTCTACAATGAGCAGTTCTTC.

This rearrangement joins TRBV5-1 to TRBJ2-5, with 7 nucleotides matching TRBD2. V shed 4 bases, J shed 1 base, and the junction held 4 bases outside the gene matches. The CDR3 contains 14 residues. Per germline, CDR1 SGHRS and CDR2 YFSETQ. The CDR3 DNA follows: TGCGCCAGCAGCCTGACTAGCTCCCAAGAGACCCAGTACTTC. Amino acids: CASSLTSSQETQYF.

This chain joins TRBV19 and TRBJ1-2; 7 bases agree with TRBD1. CDR1 and CDR2 from the germline V gene are LNHDA and SQIVND (reference sequence). CDR3 length equals 14 residues. V lost 3 bases, J lost 7 bases, and 8 bases stayed unmatched. Written as DNA, the CDR3 is TGTGCCAGTAGTATCGCTACAGGGGAATTTGGCTACACCTTC. As protein: CASSIATGEFGYTF.

This rearrangement joins TRBV19 to TRBJ2-7; 9 bases match TRBD2. CDR3 length: 17 amino acids. The V and J ends lost 3 bases and 6 bases, in that order; junction bases with no gene match: 15. The V gene's germline CDR1 is LNHDA and CDR2 SQIVND (reference sequence). Written as DNA, the CDR3 is TGTGCCAGTAGTATTTCCCTTTGGGTAGCGGGAGAGGTCGAGCAGTACTTC. Translating it yields CASSISLWVAGEVEQYF.

Remarks on this clone: The same CDR3 arises from other DNA sequences in this sample as well. The chain recombines TRBV30 with TRBJ1-1, with D unclear. Germline assignment: CDR1 GTSNPN and CDR2 SVGIG (reference sequence). This CDR3 spans 12 amino acids. V dropped 0 bases and J dropped 5 bases, with 7 bases sitting between them. The CDR3 is CAWSVGWTEAFF. CDR3 nucleotide sequence: TGTGCCTGGAGTGTGGGGTGGACTGAAGCTTTCTTT.

The CDR3 DNA reads TGTGCCAGTAGGGGGGACAGGGATGACACCGGGGAGCTGTTTTTT. Residues: CASRGDRDDTGELFF. V and J are TRBV19 and TRBJ2-2; TRBD1 aligns across 9 bases. Trimming removed 6 bases from V and 3 bases from J; junction bases left unmatched: 5. The CDR3 totals 15 residues. Germline V gene sequence: CDR1 LNHDA, CDR2 SQIVND (reference sequence).

CDR3 sequence reads: CASRAGRNYGYTF. The CDR3 bases are TGTGCCAGCAGGGCGGGACGAAACTATGGCTACACCTTC. This rearrangement joins TRBV27 to TRBJ1-2, with D perhaps TRBD1 (5 bases). CDR3 length: 13 amino acids. V lost 6 bases and J lost 2, with 10 bases in between. The V gene's germline CDR1 is MNHEY and CDR2 SMNVEV (reference sequence).

The count of this clone is one. The gene calls are TRBV29-1 and TRBJ2-1, with D perhaps matching TRBD2 (6 bases). Deletions cut 0 bases from V and 2 bases from J, with 11 bases between. Germline CDR1 is SQVTM and CDR2 is ANQGSEA. The CDR3 totals 15 residues. In DNA form, the CDR3 reads TGCAGCGTTGAAGACGACGCTAGCGCCTACAATGAGCAGTTCTTC. Amino acid sequence: CSVEDDASAYNEQFF.

This CDR3 is CASSLGAGRSYEQYF. The CDR3, as DNA: TGTGCCAGCAGCTTAGGCGCAGGGAGGTCCTACGAGCAGTACTTC. This chain connects TRBV11-2 to TRBJ2-7; TRBD2 is a possible D gene (6 bases). The CDR3 runs to 15 residues. Germline V gives CDR1 SGHAT, CDR2 FQNNGV. Between the trimmed V and J ends, which lost 1 base and 1 base, there was a span of 11 bases.

The gene calls are TRBV4-3 and TRBJ1-4, with 8 positions matching TRBD1. J was trimmed by 8 bases and V by 2 bases; bases with no gene match: 7. The CDR3 spans 15 residues. Per the germline V gene, CDR1 is LGHNA and CDR2 is YSLEER. This chain's CDR3 is CASSQSGTGDEKLFF. The CDR3 coding sequence is TGCGCCAGCAGCCAATCCGGGACAGGAGACGAAAAACTGTTTTTT.

This clone was detected a few times. The chain employs TRBV16 and TRBJ2-7, with D unresolved. V was cut by 0 bases and J by 5 bases, with 5 bases left in between. The CDR3 spans 12 residues. Germline CDR1 reads KGHSY; CDR2 reads FQNENV. The CDR3 protein is CASSQSLDEQYF. The CDR3 nucleotides read TGTGCCAGCAGCCAATCTCTCGACGAGCAGTACTTC.

This clone came up once. The chain uses TRBV9 and TRBJ2-2; TRBD2 matches at 10 bases. Losses at the gene ends were 0 bases for V and 6 bases for J; bases not matched to a gene: 8. This CDR3 has 17 amino acids. CDR1 SGDLS and CDR2 YYNGEE come from the germline V gene. The CDR3 DNA reads as TGTGCCAGCAGCGTAGCTTCTAGCGGGGGTTTCTCCGGGGAGCTGTTTTTT. This encodes CASSVASSGGFSGELFF.

The chain recombines TRBV15 with TRBJ1-4; no firm D call. The CDR3 length is 12 residues. Germline CDR1 is LNHNV and CDR2 is YYDKDF (reference sequence). The V end lost 8 bases, the J end lost 8 bases, and 12 bases lay between the germline ends. CDR3 DNA: TGTGCCACCGGGAGGGTGGACGAAAAACTGTTTTTT. This translates into CATGRVDEKLFF.

CDR3 in DNA: TGTGCCAGCAGCGTAATGGAGGGGTCTGAAGCTTTCTTT. Translated, it gives CASSVMEGSEAFF. V gene TRBV9 combines with J gene TRBJ1-1; the D gene is possibly TRBD1 (5 bases). The germline CDR1 and CDR2 sequences are SGDLS and YYNGEE. Trimming took off 1 base at V and 6 bases at J, with 10 bases between the two ends. The CDR3 is 13 amino acids. The variable domain in full, with the rest retrieved from reference TRBV9 and TRBJ1-1, is DSGVTQTPKHLITATGQRVTLRCSPRSGDLSVYWYQQSLDQGLQFLIQYYNGEERAKGNILERFSAQQFPDLHSELNLSSLELGDSALYFCASSVMEGSEAFFGQGTRLTVV.